The source of this T cell receptor (beta chain) is a study of vaccination and CD4 T cells after COVID-19. Overall study: Overlapping spike peptides served as the stimulus for the cells. These peptides came from SARS-CoV-2 and from the common cold coronaviruses HCoV-NL63, HCoV-OC43 and HCoV-229E.

This clonotype was counted a few times. Antigen unknown. Sequencing of the DNA from cultured CD4+ T cells was carried out with the Oncomine TCR Beta short-read assay. Using the QIAamp micro DNA kit, genomic DNA was extracted from the CD4+ T cells that had been cultured. MiXCR was run by TCRdb on the PCR reads, yielding one entry per CDR3 protein. There are tens of thousands of distinct CDR3 sequences in the sample; about 40% occur only once, and roughly an eighth lies in the top ten. V gave up 9 bases and J gave up 3 bases, with 9 bases separating them. Germline lookup yields CDR1 LNHNV and CDR2 YYDKDF (reference sequence). This CDR3 has 12 amino acids. Treatment given: 10-day PBMC culture with coronavirus spike peptide pools or control peptides (ViraFEST assay). IL-2 (around 10 IU/ml) and peptide pools (about 10 ug/ml) were added to cultures of two million PBMCs per well. On days 3 and 7, half the medium was swapped for fresh IL-2-containing medium.

The sequence came from a human donor who had recovered from COVID-19. This chain joins TRBV15 and TRBJ2-4, with D perhaps being TRBD1 or TRBD2 (5 bases each). Input material: CD4+ T cells from blood, cultured in vitro. The CDR3 reads CATQGVKNIQYF. CDR3 nucleotides: TGTGCCACGCAGGGAGTCAAAAACATTCAGTACTTC.